One sample yielded the 23 T cell receptor beta chains listed below, sequenced in a study of beta chain features in type 1 diabetes. Study-wide findings and caveats: TCRB CDR3s from Type 1 diabetes patients were moderately but significantly shorter in all four CD4+ subsets.

Their antigens are not known. Expressed TCRB transcripts were sequenced because the entire RNA isolate underwent reverse transcription. Repertoires were generated with immunoSEQ multiplex PCR, while TCRdb's copy carries only in-frame clones and drops some. The sample comprises under 300,000 clones, approximately 25% of which are singletons, and about 0.012% rests with the top ten. The sequencing input was naive CD4+ T cells from blood. Every receptor here comes from a woman in her 30s with type 1 diabetes.

This clone was counted a few times. This chain links TRBV11-1 with TRBJ1-2; a weak D match, TRBD1 (6 bases). The CDR3 totals 14 residues. Germline V gene sequence: CDR1 SGHAT, CDR2 FQDESV (reference sequence). V lost 3 bases and J 9 bases, leaving 17 bases between the germline ends. CDR3 DNA: TGTGCCAGCAGCTTGGGCAGGGGCCCCTCAAGCTACACCTTC. Translation gives CASSLGRGPSSYTF.

Only a few counts were recorded for this clone. The chain is built from TRBV14 and TRBJ1-1, with D unclear. This CDR3 has 11 amino acids. CDR1 SGHDN and CDR2 FVKESK come from the germline V gene. V was cut by 10 bases and J by 10 bases, with 16 bases left in between. The CDR3 DNA follows: TGTGCCACCCCGAGGGTTTCAGGAGCTTTCTTT. This gives the protein CATPRVSGAFF.

This clone has more than one count but fewer than ten. This chain links TRBV18 with TRBJ1-2; TRBD1 aligns across 7 bases. The CDR3 is 14 amino acids. Germline V gene sequence: CDR1 KGHSH, CDR2 LQKENI. The V segment lost 2 bases and the J segment 3 bases; nucleotides outside the gene matches: 3. The CDR3 region has the DNA TGTGCCAGCTCACCAGGGCAGGGGGACTATGGCTACACCTTC. Protein product: CASSPGQGDYGYTF. Combining the CDR3 with reference TRBV18 and TRBJ1-2 gives the whole variable domain NAGVMQNPRHLVRRRGQEARLRCSPMKGHSHVYWYRQLPEEGLKFMVYLQKENIIDESGMPKERFSAEFPKEGPSILRIQQVVRGDSAAYFCASSPGQGDYGYTFGSGTRLTVV.

CDR3 coding DNA: TGTGCCAGCAGTGACCGGGACAGGAATCAGCCCCAGCATTTT. Translating it yields CASSDRDRNQPQHF. The chain uses TRBV2 and TRBJ1-5; 8 bases align to TRBD1. V lost 3 bases to trimming and J lost 4 bases; unmatched junction nucleotides: 2. The CDR3 totals 14 residues. Per the germline V gene, CDR1 is SNHLY and CDR2 is FYNNEI. The entire variable domain, with the rest obtained from reference TRBV2 and TRBJ1-5, is as follows: EPEVTQTPSHQVTQMGQEVILRCVPISNHLYFYWYRQILGQKVEFLVSFYNNEISEKSEIFDDQFSVERPDGSNFTLKIRSTKLEDSAMYFCASSDRDRNQPQHFGDGTRLSIL.

V and J are TRBV15 and TRBJ2-7; 7 bases line up with TRBD1. This CDR3 contains 14 residues. The J segment lost 0 bases and the V segment lost 4 bases, leaving 3 bases of the junction unmatched. Per the germline V gene, CDR1 is LNHNV and CDR2 is YYDKDF (reference sequence). CDR3 in DNA: TGTGCCACCAGCAAGGGACAGAACTCCTACGAGCAGTACTTC. Residues: CATSKGQNSYEQYF.

The rearrangement uses TRBV19 and TRBJ1-1; D gene ambiguous. The CDR3 runs to 13 residues. CDR1 is LNHDA and CDR2 is SQIVND in the germline V gene (reference sequence). V lost 5 bases and J 5 bases, leaving 12 bases between the germline ends. The CDR3 protein is CASSPGPTTEAFF. The CDR3 nucleotides are TGTGCCAGTAGTCCAGGTCCGACGACTGAAGCTTTCTTT.

The chain employs TRBV6-4 and TRBJ2-3, with D perhaps matching TRBD1 (5 bases). CDR3 size: 14 residues. The V gene lost 6 bases and the J gene lost 2 bases, with 12 bases spanning the gap. In germline, CDR1 is MRHNA, CDR2 SNTAGT. The CDR3 DNA sequence: TGTGCCAGCAGCCTAGGGGCAAACACAGATACGCAGTATTTT. Amino acid sequence: CASSLGANTDTQYF.

The chain combines TRBV5-4 with TRBJ2-7; a weak D match, TRBD1 (5 bases). The ends were cut back, 1 base at V and 1 base at J, with 6 bases in the middle. Germline CDR1 SGHNT, CDR2 YYREEE (reference sequence). The CDR3 contains 13 residues. The CDR3 is CASSLQGSYEQYF. The CDR3 DNA follows: TGTGCCAGCAGCTTGCAGGGATCCTACGAGCAGTACTTC.

The sample holds a few counts of this clone. CDR3 region: CASSQSGRLAPNEQFF. As DNA, the CDR3 is TGCGCCAGCAGTCAATCGGGTAGACTAGCCCCCAATGAGCAGTTCTTC. The chain joins TRBV23-1 to TRBJ2-1, with 7 bases matching TRBD2. TRBV23-1 is given ORF status, its function remaining uncertain. Unmatched junction bases numbered 8, after V lost 0 bases and J lost 6 bases. CDR3 length: 16 residues.

V usage is TRBV4-1 and J usage is TRBJ1-1, with 10 nucleotides matching TRBD1. The CDR3 extends over 15 amino acids. CDR1 is MGHRA and CDR2 is YSYEKL in the germline V gene. The trim removed 5 bases at V and 1 base at J, leaving 4 bases unmatched. This CDR3 is CASSTGQGTNTEAFF. CDR3 in DNA: TGCGCCAGCAGCACGGGACAGGGGACGAACACTGAAGCTTTCTTT.

This clone has only a few counts. The chain joins TRBV5-1 to TRBJ2-7; 8 bases are shared with TRBD1. The germline V gene has CDR1 SGHRS and CDR2 YFSETQ. This CDR3 is 14 amino acids long. V dropped 3 bases and J dropped 4; count of bases not matched to a gene: 6. CDR3 in DNA: TGCGCCAGCAGCTGGACAGGGATCCAATACGAGCAGTACTTC. The encoded protein is CASSWTGIQYEQYF.

The chain combines TRBV9 with TRBJ1-2; D is uncertain. The CDR3 covers 15 residues. Trimming pared 1 base from V and 1 base from J, leaving 11 bases between. CDR1 SGDLS and CDR2 YYNGEE come from the germline V gene. CDR3 in DNA: TGTGCCAGCAGCGTATCCAGTTCCTTTAACTATGGCTACACCTTC. This codes for CASSVSSSFNYGYTF. Combining the CDR3 with reference TRBV9 and TRBJ1-2 gives the whole variable domain DSGVTQTPKHLITATGQRVTLRCSPRSGDLSVYWYQQSLDQGLQFLIQYYNGEERAKGNILERFSAQQFPDLHSELNLSSLELGDSALYFCASSVSSSFNYGYTFGSGTRLTVV.

J is TRBJ2-3 and V is TRBV28, with D unclear. Trimming removed 7 bases at V and 6 bases at J, with 11 bases between. Germline V CDR1 and CDR2: MDHEN, SYDVKM. This CDR3 is built from 12 residues. CDR3 sequence reads: CASTSNKDTQYF. The CDR3 DNA reads TGTGCCAGCACCTCCAACAAGGATACGCAGTATTTT.

Only a few counts were recorded for this clone. This chain connects TRBV29-1 to TRBJ2-2, with 13 bases identical to TRBD2. The V gene end was trimmed by 1 base and the J gene end by 8 bases; junction bases not matched to a gene: 4. There are 15 residues in the CDR3. The V gene's germline CDR1 is SQVTM and CDR2 ANQGSEA. The CDR3 spells CSVEGLAGGIGELFF. CDR3 bases: TGCAGCGTTGAAGGACTAGCGGGAGGTATTGGGGAGCTGTTTTTT.

The chain employs TRBV5-4 and TRBJ2-1, with TRBD2 identical over 7 bases. Germline-derived CDR1 and CDR2 are SGHNT and YYREEE (reference sequence). The CDR3 is made up of 20 amino acids. Trimming at V came to 5 bases and at J to 2 bases, leaving 22 bases not matched to a gene. In DNA, the CDR3 is TGTGCCAGCAGGGGAGGGGCCGCGGCGGCGGGAGTCGTCCCCTACAATGAGCAGTTCTTC. This sequence encodes CASRGGAAAAGVVPYNEQFF. Full variable domain (rest looked up from reference TRBV5-4 and TRBJ2-1): ETGVTQSPTHLIKTRGQQVTLRCSSQSGHNTVSWYQQALGQGPQFIFQYYREEENGRGNFPPRFSGLQFPNYSSELNVNALELDDSALYLCASRGGAAAAGVVPYNEQFFGPGTRLTVL.

A few counts support this clone. This chain links TRBV19 with TRBJ1-5; the match to TRBD1 covers 7 bases. Trimming took 3 bases from V and 2 from J; bases not matched to a gene: 7. CDR3 length: 16 amino acids. Germline values: CDR1 LNHDA, CDR2 SQIVND (reference sequence). DNA for the CDR3: TGTGCCAGTAGTATTCTCTTCGGACAGGGCAATCAGCCCCAGCATTTT. Protein: CASSILFGQGNQPQHF.

This clone was seen more than once but under ten times. The chain joins TRBV9 to TRBJ2-1, with 8 bases identical to TRBD2. The ends lost 3 bases at V and 3 bases at J; junction bases unmatched: 5. The CDR3 loop spans 15 amino acids. Germline-derived CDR1 and CDR2 are SGDLS and YYNGEE. As DNA, the CDR3 is TGTGCCAGCAGCGGAAGCGGGAGTAGCTACAATGAGCAGTTCTTC. Protein sequence: CASSGSGSSYNEQFF.

V is TRBV18 and J is TRBJ2-5, with 13 bases that match TRBD2. V was clipped by 0 bases and J by 3 bases; unmatched bases: 1. Per germline, CDR1 KGHSH and CDR2 LQKENI. The CDR3 is 16 residues long. The CDR3 DNA is TGTGCCAGCTCACCACCCGGGACTAGCGGGAAAGAGACCCAGTACTTC. Translated: CASSPPGTSGKETQYF.

J is TRBJ1-5 and V is TRBV7-2; 8 nucleotides align to TRBD1. The CDR3 is 16 amino acids. Germline V CDR1 and CDR2: SGHTA, FQGNSA. The ends lost 7 bases at V and 9 bases at J; junction bases unmatched: 17. CDR3 sequence (DNA): TGTGCCAGCACCGATTCTCGGCAGGGGGCATTTCCGCCCCAGCATTTT. This encodes CASTDSRQGAFPPQHF.

This clone was detected only a few times. V and J are TRBV30 and TRBJ2-6, with 7 bases matching TRBD1. The CDR3 has 17 residues. Germline trimming cut 1 base from V and 4 bases from J; bases unmatched to any gene: 10. Germline V gene sequence: CDR1 GTSNPN, CDR2 SVGIG (reference sequence). The chain's CDR3 is CAWSGSRQGTGANVLTF. CDR3 sequence (DNA): TGTGCCTGGAGTGGGTCGAGACAGGGTACCGGGGCCAACGTCCTGACTTTC.

V and J are TRBV5-1 and TRBJ2-7; 9 bases map to TRBD2. The germline V gene encodes CDR1 SGHRS and CDR2 YFSETQ. The CDR3 spans 14 residues. Unmatched junction bases numbered 5, after V lost 2 bases and J lost 5 bases. The CDR3 spells CASSFSGSYDEQYF. For the CDR3, the DNA is TGCGCCAGCAGCTTTAGCGGGAGTTACGACGAGCAGTACTTC.

This chain uses TRBV25-1 with TRBJ1-1, with TRBD1 identical over 7 bases. The CDR3 consists of 14 residues. V trimming: 6 bases; J trimming: 4 bases; junction bases outside the gene matches: 8. Germline lookup yields CDR1 MGHDK and CDR2 SYGVNS. The CDR3 bases are TGTGCCAGCAGGACAGGGTGGTTAGGCACTGAAGCTTTCTTT. Encoded protein: CASRTGWLGTEAFF.

V is TRBV4-1 and J is TRBJ2-1; tentative D call: TRBD2 (5 bases). V dropped 2 bases and J dropped 3 bases, with 17 bases sitting between them. CDR3 length: 17 amino acids. Germline lookup yields CDR1 MGHRA and CDR2 YSYEKL. CDR3 DNA sequence: TGCGCCAGCAGCCAATACGTGGACTTCGCGAGCTACAATGAGCAGTTCTTC. Translation: CASSQYVDFASYNEQFF.